The clone carrying this TCR beta chain was detected only a few times. The data belong to a study of blood T cell repertoires in COVID-19. Across the study: The cDNA or gDNA used as material had been derived from T cells, B-cell-depleted T cells, or PBMCs.

V trimming: 1 base; J trimming: 8 bases; junction bases outside the gene matches: 14. The length of the CDR3 is 17 residues. CDR1 is MGHRA and CDR2 is YSYEKL in the germline V gene. Original methodology: Reference gene primers were amplified, and this amplification served to estimate nucleated cell counts. The table came from immunoSEQ multiplex PCR; TCRdb's copy has only in-frame clones and leaves some out. V, J and clone size were drawn from that table, and D and trimming were deduced from the DNA. In the table there are around 140,000 clones, around 80% of which are singletons. This receptor was obtained from a man aged 65-85 years who had recovered from COVID-19. Sequences were obtained from peripheral blood. The gene calls are TRBV4-1 and TRBJ2-7, with 10 bases identical to TRBD2. CDR3: CASSQGWVAGGSRKQYF. The CDR3 nucleotides are TGCGCCAGCAGCCAAGGATGGGTAGCGGGAGGATCTAGGAAGCAGTACTTC.